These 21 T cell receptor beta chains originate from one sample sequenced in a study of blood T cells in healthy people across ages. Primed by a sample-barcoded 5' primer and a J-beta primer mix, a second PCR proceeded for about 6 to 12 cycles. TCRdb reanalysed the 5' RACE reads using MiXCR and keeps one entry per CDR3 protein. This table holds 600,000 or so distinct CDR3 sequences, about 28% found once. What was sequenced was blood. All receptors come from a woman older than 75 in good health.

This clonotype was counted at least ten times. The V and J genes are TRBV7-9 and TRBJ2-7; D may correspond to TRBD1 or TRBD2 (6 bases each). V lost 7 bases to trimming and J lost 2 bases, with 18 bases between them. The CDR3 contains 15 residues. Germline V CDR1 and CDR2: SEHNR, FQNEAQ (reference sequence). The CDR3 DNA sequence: TGTGCCAGCACCCCCCCCGGGGGCCTCCCCTACGAGCAGTACTTC. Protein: CASTPPGGLPYEQYF.

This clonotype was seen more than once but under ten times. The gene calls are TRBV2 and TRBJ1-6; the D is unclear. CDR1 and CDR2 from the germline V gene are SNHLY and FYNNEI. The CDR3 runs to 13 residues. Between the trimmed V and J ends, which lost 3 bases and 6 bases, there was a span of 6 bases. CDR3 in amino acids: CASSDLGNSPLHF. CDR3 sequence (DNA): TGTGCCAGCAGTGATTTGGGTAATTCACCCCTCCACTTT.

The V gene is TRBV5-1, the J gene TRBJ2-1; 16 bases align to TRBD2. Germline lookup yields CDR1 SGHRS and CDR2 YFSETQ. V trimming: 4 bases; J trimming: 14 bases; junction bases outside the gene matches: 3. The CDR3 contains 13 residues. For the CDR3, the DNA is TGCGCCAGCAGCGCCGGGACTAGCGGGAGGGAGTTCTTC. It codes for CASSAGTSGREFF.

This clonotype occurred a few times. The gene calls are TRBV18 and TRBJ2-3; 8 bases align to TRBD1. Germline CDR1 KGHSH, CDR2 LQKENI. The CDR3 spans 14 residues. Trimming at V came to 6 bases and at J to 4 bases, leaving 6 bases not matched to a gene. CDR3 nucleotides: TGTGCCAGCTCTCTTCAGGGGGCCGCAGATACGCAGTATTTT. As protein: CASSLQGAADTQYF.

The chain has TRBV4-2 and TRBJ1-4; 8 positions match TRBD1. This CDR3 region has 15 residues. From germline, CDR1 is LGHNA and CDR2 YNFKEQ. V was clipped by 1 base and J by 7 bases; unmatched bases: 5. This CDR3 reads CASSQGGQGGEKLFF. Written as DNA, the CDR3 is TGTGCCAGCAGCCAAGGCGGACAGGGCGGTGAAAAACTGTTTTTT.

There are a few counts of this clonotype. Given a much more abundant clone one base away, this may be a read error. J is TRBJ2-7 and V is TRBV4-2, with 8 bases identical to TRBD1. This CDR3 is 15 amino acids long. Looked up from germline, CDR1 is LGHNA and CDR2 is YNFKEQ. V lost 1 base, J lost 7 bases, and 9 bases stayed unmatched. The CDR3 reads CASSQGGQVYTEQYF. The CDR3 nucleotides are TGTGCCAGCAGCCAAGGGGGACAGGTCTACACTGAGCAGTACTTC.

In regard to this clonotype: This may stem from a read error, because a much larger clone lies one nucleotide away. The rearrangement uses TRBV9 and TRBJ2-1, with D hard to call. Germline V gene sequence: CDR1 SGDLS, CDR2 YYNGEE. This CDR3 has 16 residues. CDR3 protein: CASSLSVGSYLDERFF. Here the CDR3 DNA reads TGTGCCAGCAGCCTTTCGGTCGGCAGCTATTTGGATGAGCGGTTCTTC.

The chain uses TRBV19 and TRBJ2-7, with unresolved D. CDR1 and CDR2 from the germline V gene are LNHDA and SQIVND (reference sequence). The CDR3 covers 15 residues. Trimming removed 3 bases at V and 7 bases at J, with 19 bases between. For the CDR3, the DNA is TGTGCCAGTAGTATCCTCTCAGGACGACCCAATGAGCAGTACTTC. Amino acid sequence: CASSILSGRPNEQYF.

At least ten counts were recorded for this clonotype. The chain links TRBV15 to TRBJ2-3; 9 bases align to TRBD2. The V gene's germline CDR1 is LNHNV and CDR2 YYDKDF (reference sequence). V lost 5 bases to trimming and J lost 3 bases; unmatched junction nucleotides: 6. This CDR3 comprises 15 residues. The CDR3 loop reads CATSPRGGSTDTQYF. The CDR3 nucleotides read TGTGCCACCAGCCCGCGGGGGGGCTCAACAGATACGCAGTATTTT.

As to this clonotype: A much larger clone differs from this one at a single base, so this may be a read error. The DNA for the CDR3 is TGCAGTGCTAGAGAGACCAACGGGAGGACTGAAGCTTTCTTT. Protein: CSARETNGRTEAFF. The V gene is TRBV20-1, the J gene TRBJ1-1; D is uncertain. V was pared by 0 bases and J by 5 bases, with 13 bases between. The CDR3 spans 14 residues. Per the germline V gene, CDR1 is DFQATT and CDR2 is SNEGSKA (reference sequence).

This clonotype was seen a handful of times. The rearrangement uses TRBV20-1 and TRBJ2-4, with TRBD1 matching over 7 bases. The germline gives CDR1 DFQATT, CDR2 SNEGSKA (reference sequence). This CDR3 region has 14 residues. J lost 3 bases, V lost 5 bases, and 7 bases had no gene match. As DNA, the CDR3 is TGCAGTGCTCCACAGGGGAAGGGCAAAAACATTCAGTACTTC. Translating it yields CSAPQGKGKNIQYF.

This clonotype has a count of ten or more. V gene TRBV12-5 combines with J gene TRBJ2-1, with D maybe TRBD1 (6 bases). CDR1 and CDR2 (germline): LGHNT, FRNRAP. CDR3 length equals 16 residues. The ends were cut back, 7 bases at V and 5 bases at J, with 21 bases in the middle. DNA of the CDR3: TGTGCTAGTGCCCTACAGGGTATGATCGTCGACAATGAGCAGTTCTTC. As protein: CASALQGMIVDNEQFF.

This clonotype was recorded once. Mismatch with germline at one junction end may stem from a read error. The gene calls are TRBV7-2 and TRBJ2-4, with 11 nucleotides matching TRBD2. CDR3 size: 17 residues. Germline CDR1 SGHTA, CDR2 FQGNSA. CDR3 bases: TGTGCCAGCAACTTAGACCCTAGCGGGGGGGCCAAAAACATTCAGTACTTC. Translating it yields CASNLDPSGGAKNIQYF.

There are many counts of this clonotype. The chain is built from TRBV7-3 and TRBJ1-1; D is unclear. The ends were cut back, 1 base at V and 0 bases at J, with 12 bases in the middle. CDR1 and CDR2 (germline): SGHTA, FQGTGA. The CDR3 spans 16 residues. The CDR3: CASSLMPASLNTEAFF. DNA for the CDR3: TGTGCCAGCAGCTTAATGCCGGCCTCATTGAACACTGAAGCTTTCTTT.

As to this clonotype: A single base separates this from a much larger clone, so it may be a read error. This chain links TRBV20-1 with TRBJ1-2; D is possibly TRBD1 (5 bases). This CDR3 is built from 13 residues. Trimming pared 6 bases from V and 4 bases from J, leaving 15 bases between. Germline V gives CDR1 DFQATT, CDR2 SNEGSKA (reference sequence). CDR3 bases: TGCAGTGCCATTAAGGCAGGGATCTATGGCTACACCTTC. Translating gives CSAIKAGIYGYTF.

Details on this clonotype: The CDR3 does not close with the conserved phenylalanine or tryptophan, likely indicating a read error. CDR3 DNA: TGCGCCAGCAGCTCATTTGGGACTAGCGGCTTCACAGATACGCAGTATTGT. Translation gives CASSSFGTSGFTDTQYC. V is TRBV5-1 and J is TRBJ2-3; 11 bases are shared with TRBD2. The V gene end was trimmed by 3 bases and the J gene end by 2 bases; junction bases not matched to a gene: 8. The germline CDR1 and CDR2 sequences are SGHRS and YFSETQ. The CDR3 runs to 17 residues.

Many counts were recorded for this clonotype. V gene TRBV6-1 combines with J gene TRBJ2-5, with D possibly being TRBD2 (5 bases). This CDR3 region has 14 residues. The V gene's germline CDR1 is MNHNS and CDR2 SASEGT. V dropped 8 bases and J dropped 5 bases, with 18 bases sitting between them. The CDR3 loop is CASGHQRGLETQYF. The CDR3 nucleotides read TGTGCCAGCGGGCACCAAAGAGGGCTGGAGACCCAGTACTTC.

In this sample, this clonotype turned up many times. This chain's CDR3 is CASSLGEVEETQYF. CDR3 nucleotide sequence: TGTGCCAGCAGCTTAGGGGAGGTAGAAGAGACCCAGTACTTC. The V gene is TRBV7-3, the J gene TRBJ2-5; TRBD2 might be the D (6 bases). The length of the CDR3 is 14 residues. Germline V lookup: CDR1 SGHTA, CDR2 FQGTGA. V lost 2 bases to trimming and J lost 3 bases, with 10 bases between them.

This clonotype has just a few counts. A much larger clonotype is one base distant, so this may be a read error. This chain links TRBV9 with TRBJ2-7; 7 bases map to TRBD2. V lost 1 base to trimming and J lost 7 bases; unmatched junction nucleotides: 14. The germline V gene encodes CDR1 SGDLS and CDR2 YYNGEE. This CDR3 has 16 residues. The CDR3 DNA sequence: TGTGCCAGCAGCGTAAACCCTGACTGGGTGGGAGGGGAGCAGTACTTC. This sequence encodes CASSVNPDWVGGEQYF.

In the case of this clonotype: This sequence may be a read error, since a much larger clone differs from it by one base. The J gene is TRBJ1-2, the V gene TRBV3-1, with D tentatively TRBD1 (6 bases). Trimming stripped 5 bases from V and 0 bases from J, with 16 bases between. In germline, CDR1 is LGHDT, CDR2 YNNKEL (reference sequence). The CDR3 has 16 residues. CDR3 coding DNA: TGTGCCAGCAGCTTCGACCGGGGACATACTAACTATGGCTACACCTTC. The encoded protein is CASSFDRGHTNYGYTF.

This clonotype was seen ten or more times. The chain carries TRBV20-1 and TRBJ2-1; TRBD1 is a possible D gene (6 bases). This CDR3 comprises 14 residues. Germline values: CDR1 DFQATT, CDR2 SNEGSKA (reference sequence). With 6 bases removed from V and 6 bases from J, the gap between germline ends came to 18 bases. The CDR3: CSAPHRESRNEQFF. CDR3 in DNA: TGCAGTGCACCGCACAGGGAGAGTCGCAATGAGCAGTTCTTC.